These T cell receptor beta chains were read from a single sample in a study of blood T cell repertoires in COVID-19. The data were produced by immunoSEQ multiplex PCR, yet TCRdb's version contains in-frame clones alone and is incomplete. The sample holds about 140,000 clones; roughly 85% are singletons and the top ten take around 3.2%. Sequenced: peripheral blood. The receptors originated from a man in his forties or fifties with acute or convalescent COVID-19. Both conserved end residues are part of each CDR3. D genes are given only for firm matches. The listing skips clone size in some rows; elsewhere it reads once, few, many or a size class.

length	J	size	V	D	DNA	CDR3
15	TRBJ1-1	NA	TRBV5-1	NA	TGCGCCAGCAGCTTGGTGGTTGGCGGGATCACTGAAGCTTTCTTT	CASSLVVGGITEAFF
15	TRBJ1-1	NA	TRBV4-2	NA	TGTGCCAGCAGCCAAGATCAGTACATGAACACTGAAGCTTTCTTT	CASSQDQYMNTEAFF
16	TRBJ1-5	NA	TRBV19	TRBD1	TGTGCCAGTAGTATCAGGACAGGGGCGTTGAATCAGCCCCAGCATTTT	CASSIRTGALNQPQHF
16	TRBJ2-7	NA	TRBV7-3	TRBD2	TGTGCCAGCAGCTTAACGTCCAGCGGGGGACCCGATGAGCAGTACTTC	CASSLTSSGGPDEQYF
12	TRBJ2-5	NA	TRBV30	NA	TGTGCCTGGAATCCAGGTCGAGAGACCCAGTACTTC	CAWNPGRETQYF
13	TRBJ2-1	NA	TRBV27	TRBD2	TGTGCCAGCAGGCGACTCCCGGGGGGTGAGCAGTTCTTC	CASRRLPGGEQFF
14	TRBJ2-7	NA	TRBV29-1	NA	TGCAGCGTTGAAGACAGGGAATTTTCCTACGAGCAGTACTTC	CSVEDREFSYEQYF
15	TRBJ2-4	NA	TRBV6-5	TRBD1	TGTGCCAGCAGTTCCCGACAGGGGGCGAGATACATTCAGTACTTC	CASSSRQGARYIQYF
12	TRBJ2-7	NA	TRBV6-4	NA	TGTGCCCTACTAAAGGATTCCTACGAGCAGTACTTC	CALLKDSYEQYF
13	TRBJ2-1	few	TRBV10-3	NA	TGTGCCATCAGTGAGATCCAATACAATGAGCAGTTCTTC	CAISEIQYNEQFF
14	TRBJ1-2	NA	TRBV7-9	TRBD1	TGTGCCAGCAGCTCCGTACAGGGGAACTATGGCTACACCTTC	CASSSVQGNYGYTF
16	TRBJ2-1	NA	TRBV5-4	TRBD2	TGTGCCAGCAGCCTGCTAGCGGGTCAGGGGTTCAATGAGCAGTTCTTC	CASSLLAGQGFNEQFF
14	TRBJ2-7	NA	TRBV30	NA	TGTGCCTGGAACGGCGAGGAGAGCTCCTACGAGCAGTACTTC	CAWNGEESSYEQYF
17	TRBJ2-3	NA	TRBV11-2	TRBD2	TGTGCCAGCAGCCCCCGACTAGCGGGAGAAAGCCCAGATACGCAGTATTTT	CASSPRLAGESPDTQYF
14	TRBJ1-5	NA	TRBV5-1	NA	TGCGCCAGCAGCCAGGACAGTCTCAATCAGCCCCAGCATTTT	CASSQDSLNQPQHF
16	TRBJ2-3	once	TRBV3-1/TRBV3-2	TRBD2	TGTGCCAGCAGCCTTGTAGCGGGTTCTCACACAGATACGCAGTATTTT	CASSLVAGSHTDTQYF
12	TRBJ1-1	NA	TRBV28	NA	TGTGCCAGCAGTTTTGGGGGGGCTCGGGCTTTCTTT	CASSFGGARAFF
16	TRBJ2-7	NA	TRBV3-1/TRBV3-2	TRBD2	TGTGCCAGCAGCCCCTTCTCCGGGACTAGTAACCGCGAGCAGTACTTC	CASSPFSGTSNREQYF
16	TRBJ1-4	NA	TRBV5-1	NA	TGCGCCAGCAGCTCATCGGGGGGGCGAACTAATGAAAAACTGTTTTTT	CASSSSGGRTNEKLFF
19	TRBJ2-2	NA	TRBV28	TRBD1	TGTGCCGCTACCAAAGGACAGGGGCTAACATCGGAGCGGGCCGGGGAGCTGTTTTTT	CAATKGQGLTSERAGELFF
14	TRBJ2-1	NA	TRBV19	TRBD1	TGTGCCAGCTGGAGTGACAGGGTTCCGAATGAGCAGTTCTTC	CASWSDRVPNEQFF
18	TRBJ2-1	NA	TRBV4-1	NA	TGCGCCAGCAGCCACAAAGCGGTTATGGGGGGCTCCTACAATGAGCAGTTCTTC	CASSHKAVMGGSYNEQFF
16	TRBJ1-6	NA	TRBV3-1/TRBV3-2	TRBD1	TGTGCCAGCAGCCAACCTCCGGGACAGAGGTCTCGGGCCCTCCACTTT	CASSQPPGQRSRALHF
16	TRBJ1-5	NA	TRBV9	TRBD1	TGTGCCAGCAGCGCGACCGGGACAGGGGGCGGGGAGCCCCAGCATTTT	CASSATGTGGGEPQHF
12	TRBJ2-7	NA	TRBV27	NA	TGTGCCAGCAGTTTCCAGGGTTACGAGCAGTACTTC	CASSFQGYEQYF
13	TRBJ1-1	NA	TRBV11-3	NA	TGTGCCAGCAGTGTGACAGGGAACACTGAAGCTTTCTTT	CASSVTGNTEAFF
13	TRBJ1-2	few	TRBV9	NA	TGTGCCAGCAGCCTGGGGCCGGCGGACCTAGCGGCCTTC	CASSLGPADLAAF
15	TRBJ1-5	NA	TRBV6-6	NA	TGTGCCAGCAGTTATGGAACAGAGGGGGATCAGCCCCAGCATTTT	CASSYGTEGDQPQHF
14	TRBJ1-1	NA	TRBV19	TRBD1	TGTGCCAGTAGTATTCAGGGGGCTGACACTGAAGCTTTCTTT	CASSIQGADTEAFF
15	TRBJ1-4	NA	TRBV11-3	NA	TGTGCCAGCAGCCAGGGACATTTCGCGAATGAAAAACTGTTTTTT	CASSQGHFANEKLFF
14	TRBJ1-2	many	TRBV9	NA	TGTGCCAGCAGTCGGCAGGGGACGTCTGAGGGCTACACCTTC	CASSRQGTSEGYTF
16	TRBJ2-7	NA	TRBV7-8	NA	TGTGCCAGCAGCTCGGTGGCGGGGGCCTTTACCTACGAGCAGTACTTC	CASSSVAGAFTYEQYF
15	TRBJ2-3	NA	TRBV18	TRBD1	TGTGCCAGCTCACCCACGACAGGGTACACAGATACGCAGTATTTT	CASSPTTGYTDTQYF
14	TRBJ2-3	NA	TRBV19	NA	TGTGCCAGTAAGGCGGGGGCTAGCACAGATACGCAGTATTTT	CASKAGASTDTQYF
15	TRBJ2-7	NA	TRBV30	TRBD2	TGTGCCTGGAGTCCCTCTGGAGGGAGGGTCGCCGAGCAGTACTTC	CAWSPSGGRVAEQYF
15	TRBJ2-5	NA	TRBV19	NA	TGTGCCAGTAGTATAGTCACAGGGTTAGGGGAGACCCAGTACTTC	CASSIVTGLGETQYF
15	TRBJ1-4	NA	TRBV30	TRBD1	TGTGCCTGGGGGACAGGGGCCTCAACTAATGAAAAACTGTTTTTT	CAWGTGASTNEKLFF
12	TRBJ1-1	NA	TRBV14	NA	TGTGCCAGCAGCGGGGGGGGCACTGAAGCTTTCTTT	CASSGGGTEAFF
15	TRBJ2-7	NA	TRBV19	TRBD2	TGTGCCAGTAGTATCGCCGACAGCGGGACCTACGAGCAGTACTTC	CASSIADSGTYEQYF
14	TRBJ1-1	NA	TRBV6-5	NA	TGTGCCAGCAGTTACTCGAACAGGAACACTGAAGCTTTCTTT	CASSYSNRNTEAFF
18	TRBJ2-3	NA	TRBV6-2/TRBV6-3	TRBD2	TGTGCCAGCAGTTACTCTCCCCTGAGCGGGAGATCTAGAGATACGCAGTATTTT	CASSYSPLSGRSRDTQYF
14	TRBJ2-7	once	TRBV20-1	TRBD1	TGCAGTGCTAGTTCAGGGGGCGTAATGGACGAGCAGTACTTC	CSASSGGVMDEQYF
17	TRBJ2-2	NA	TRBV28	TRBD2	TGTGCCAGCAACAGACTAGCGGGAGGGGTAGGGGCCGGGGAGCTGTTTTTT	CASNRLAGGVGAGELFF
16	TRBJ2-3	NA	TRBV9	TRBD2	TGTGCCAGCAGCCCCCCTAGCGGGGGGTTCACAGATACGCAGTATTTT	CASSPPSGGFTDTQYF
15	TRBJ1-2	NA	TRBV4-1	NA	TGCGCCAGCAGCCAAGAGGCCGCCCCCCACTATGGCTACACCTTC	CASSQEAAPHYGYTF
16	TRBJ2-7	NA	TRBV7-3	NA	TGTGCCAGCAGCTTAAACGGAGCGGGGTCCACAGGGGAGCAGTACTTC	CASSLNGAGSTGEQYF
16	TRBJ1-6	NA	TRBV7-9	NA	TGTGCCAGCGGGGAGGGCCGTAGCTCCTATAATTCACCCCTCCACTTT	CASGEGRSSYNSPLHF
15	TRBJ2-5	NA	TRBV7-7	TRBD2	TGTGCTAGCAGCCATGGACTAGCGGGGGCCGAGACCCAGTACTTC	CASSHGLAGAETQYF
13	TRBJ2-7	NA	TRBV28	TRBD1	TGTGCCAGCACCTCTCCGGACAGGGCGATGCAGTACTTC	CASTSPDRAMQYF
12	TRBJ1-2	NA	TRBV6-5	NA	TGTGCCAGCAGGCCCGGGGGGGATGGCTACACCTTC	CASRPGGDGYTF
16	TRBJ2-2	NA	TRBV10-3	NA	TGTGCCATCAGTGATGGCTCAGGGGCGAACACCGGGGAGCTGTTTTTT	CAISDGSGANTGELFF
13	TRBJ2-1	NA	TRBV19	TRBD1	TGTGCCAGTAGTATACAGGGGGCAGGTGAGCAGTTCTTC	CASSIQGAGEQFF
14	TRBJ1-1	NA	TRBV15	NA	TGTGCCACCAGCAAATATGACATGAACACTGAAGCTTTCTTT	CATSKYDMNTEAFF
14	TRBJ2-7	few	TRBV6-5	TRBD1	TGTGCCAGTACACAGGGGTCGGGAACTAGGGAGCAGTACTTC	CASTQGSGTREQYF
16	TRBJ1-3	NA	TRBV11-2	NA	TGTGCCAGCAGCCCAGGCGCGTTCCCCTCTGGAAACACCATATATTTT	CASSPGAFPSGNTIYF
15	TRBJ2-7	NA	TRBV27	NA	TGTGCCAGCAGTTTATCGGCTAGTTTCGACTACGAGCAGTACTTC	CASSLSASFDYEQYF
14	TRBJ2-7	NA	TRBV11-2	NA	TGTGCCAGCAGCCCGACGGACAGCTCCTACGAGCAGTACTTC	CASSPTDSSYEQYF
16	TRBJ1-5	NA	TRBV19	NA	TGTGCCAGTAGTATCGGTCAGGGCGGTAGCAATCAGCCCCAGCATTTT	CASSIGQGGSNQPQHF
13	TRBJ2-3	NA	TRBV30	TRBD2	TGTGCCTGGACTAGCGGTAGCACAGATACGCAGTATTTT	CAWTSGSTDTQYF
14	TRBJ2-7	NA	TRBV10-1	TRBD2	TGCGCCAGCAGCTCCGGGACTAGCGGCTACGAGCAGTACTTC	CASSSGTSGYEQYF